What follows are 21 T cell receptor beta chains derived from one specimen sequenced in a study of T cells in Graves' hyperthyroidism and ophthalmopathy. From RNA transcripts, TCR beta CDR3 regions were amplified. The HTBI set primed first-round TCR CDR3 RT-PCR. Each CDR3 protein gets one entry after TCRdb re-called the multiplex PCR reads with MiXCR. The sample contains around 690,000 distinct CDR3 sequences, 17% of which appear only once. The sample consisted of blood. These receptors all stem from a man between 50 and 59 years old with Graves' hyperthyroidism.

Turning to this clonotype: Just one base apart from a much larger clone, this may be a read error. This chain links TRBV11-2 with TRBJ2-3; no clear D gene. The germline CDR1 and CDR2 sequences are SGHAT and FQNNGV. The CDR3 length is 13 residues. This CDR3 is CANSLDHRPSQYF. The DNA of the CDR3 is TGTGCCAACAGCTTAGATCATAGACCCTCGCAGTATTTT.

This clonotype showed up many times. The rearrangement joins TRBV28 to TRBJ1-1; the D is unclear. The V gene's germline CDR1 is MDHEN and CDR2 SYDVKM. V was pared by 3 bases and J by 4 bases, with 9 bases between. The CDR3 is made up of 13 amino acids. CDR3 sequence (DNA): TGTGCCAGCAGTTTTGAGGGTGGCACTGAAGCTTTCTTT. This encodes CASSFEGGTEAFF.

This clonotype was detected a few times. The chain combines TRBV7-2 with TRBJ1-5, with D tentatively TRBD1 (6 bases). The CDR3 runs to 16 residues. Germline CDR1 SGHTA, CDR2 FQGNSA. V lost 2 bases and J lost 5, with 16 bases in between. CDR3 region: CASSLLGQGLHQPQHF. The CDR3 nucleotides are TGTGCCAGCAGCTTACTTGGGCAGGGGCTCCATCAGCCCCAGCATTTT.

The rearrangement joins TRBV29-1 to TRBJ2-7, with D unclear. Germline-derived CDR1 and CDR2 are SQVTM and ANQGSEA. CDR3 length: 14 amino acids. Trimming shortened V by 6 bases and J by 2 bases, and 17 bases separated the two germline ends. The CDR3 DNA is TGCAGCGTCGAAACTCCTGGCGGTACCTACGAGCAGTACTTC. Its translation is CSVETPGGTYEQYF.

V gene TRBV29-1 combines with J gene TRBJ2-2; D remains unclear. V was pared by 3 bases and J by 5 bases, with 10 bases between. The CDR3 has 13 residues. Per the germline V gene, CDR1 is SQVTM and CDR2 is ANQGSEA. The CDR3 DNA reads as TGCAGCGTTGAGCTGGATTCGACCGGGGAGCTGTTTTTT. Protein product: CSVELDSTGELFF.

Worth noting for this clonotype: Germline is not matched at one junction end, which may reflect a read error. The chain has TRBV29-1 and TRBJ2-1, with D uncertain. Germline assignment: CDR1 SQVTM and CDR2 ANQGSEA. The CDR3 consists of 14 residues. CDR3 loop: CSVEDYASHNEQFF. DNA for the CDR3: TGCAGCGTTGAAGATTACGCCTCCCACAATGAGCAGTTCTTC.

The CDR3 region is CAITGTGRSPLHF. The CDR3, as DNA: TGTGCCATAACCGGGACAGGGAGGTCACCCCTCCACTTT. The chain uses TRBV10-3 and TRBJ1-6, with 9 nucleotides matching TRBD1. Looked up from germline, CDR1 is ENHRY and CDR2 is SYGVKD. The CDR3 is made up of 13 amino acids. V trimming: 9 bases; J trimming: 10 bases; junction bases outside the gene matches: 7.

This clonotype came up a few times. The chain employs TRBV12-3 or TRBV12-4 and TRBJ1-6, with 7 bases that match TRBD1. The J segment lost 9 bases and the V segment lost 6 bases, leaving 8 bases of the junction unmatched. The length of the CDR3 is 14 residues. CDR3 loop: CASRVDRVGSPLHF. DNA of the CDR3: TGTGCCAGCAGGGTAGACAGGGTCGGTTCACCCCTCCACTTT.

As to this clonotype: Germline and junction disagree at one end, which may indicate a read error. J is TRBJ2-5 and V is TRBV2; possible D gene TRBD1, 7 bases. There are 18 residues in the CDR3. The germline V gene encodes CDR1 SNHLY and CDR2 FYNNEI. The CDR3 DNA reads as TGCGCCAGCAGTGATATAGGACAGGCGCAGGCGGGACAAGAGACCCAGTACTTC. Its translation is CASSDIGQAQAGQETQYF. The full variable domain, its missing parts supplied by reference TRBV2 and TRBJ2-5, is EPEVTQTPSHQVTQMGQEVILRCVPISNHLYFYWYRQILGQKVEFLVSFYNNEISEKSEIFDDQFSVERPDGSNFTLKIRSTKLEDSAMYFCASSDIGQAQAGQETQYFGPGTRLLVL.

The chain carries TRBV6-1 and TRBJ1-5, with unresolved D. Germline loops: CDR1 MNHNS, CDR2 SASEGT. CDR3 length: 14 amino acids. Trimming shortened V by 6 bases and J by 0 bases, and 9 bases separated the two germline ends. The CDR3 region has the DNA TGTGCCAGCAGCAAACTGGATAGCAATCAGCCCCAGCATTTT. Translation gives CASSKLDSNQPQHF.

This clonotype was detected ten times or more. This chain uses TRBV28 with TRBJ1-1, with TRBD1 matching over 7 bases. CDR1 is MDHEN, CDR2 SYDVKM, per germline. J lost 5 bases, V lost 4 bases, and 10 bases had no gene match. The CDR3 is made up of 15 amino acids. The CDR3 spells CASSSPGQEGTEAFF. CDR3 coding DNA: TGTGCCAGCAGTTCCCCAGGACAGGAGGGAACTGAAGCTTTCTTT.

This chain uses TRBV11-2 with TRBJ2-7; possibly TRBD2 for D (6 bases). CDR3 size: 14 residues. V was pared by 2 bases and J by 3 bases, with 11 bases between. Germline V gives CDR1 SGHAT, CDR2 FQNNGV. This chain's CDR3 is CASSLYRGDYEQYF. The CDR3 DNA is TGTGCCAGCAGCTTATATCGCGGGGACTACGAGCAGTACTTC.

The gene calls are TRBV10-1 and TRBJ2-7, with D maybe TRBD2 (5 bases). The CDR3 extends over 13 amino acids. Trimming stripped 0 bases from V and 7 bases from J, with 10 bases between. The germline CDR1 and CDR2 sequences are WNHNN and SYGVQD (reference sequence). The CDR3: CASSESSRGEQYF. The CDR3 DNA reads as TGCGCCAGCAGTGAGTCATCGCGAGGGGAGCAGTACTTC.

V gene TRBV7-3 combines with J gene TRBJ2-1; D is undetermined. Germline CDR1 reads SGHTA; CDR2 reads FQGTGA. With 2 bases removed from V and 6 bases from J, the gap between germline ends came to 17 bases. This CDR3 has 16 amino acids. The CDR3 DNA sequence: TGTGCCAGCAGCTTATTTGTGACCGGTGGGCGCAATGAGCAGTTCTTC. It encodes CASSLFVTGGRNEQFF.

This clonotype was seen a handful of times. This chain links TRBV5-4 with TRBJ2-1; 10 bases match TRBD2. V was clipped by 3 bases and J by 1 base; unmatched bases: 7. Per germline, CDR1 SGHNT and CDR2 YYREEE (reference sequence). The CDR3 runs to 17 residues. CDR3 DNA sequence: TGTGCCAGCAGCTCCCTGACTAGCGGGTATTCCTACAATGAGCAGTTCTTC. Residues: CASSSLTSGYSYNEQFF.

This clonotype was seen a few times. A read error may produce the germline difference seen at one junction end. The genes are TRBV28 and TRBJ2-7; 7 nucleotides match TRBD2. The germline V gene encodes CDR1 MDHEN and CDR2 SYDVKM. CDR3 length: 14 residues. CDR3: CVSSFRGRGYEQYF. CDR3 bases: TGTGTCAGCAGTTTTCGAGGGAGGGGCTACGAGCAGTACTTC.

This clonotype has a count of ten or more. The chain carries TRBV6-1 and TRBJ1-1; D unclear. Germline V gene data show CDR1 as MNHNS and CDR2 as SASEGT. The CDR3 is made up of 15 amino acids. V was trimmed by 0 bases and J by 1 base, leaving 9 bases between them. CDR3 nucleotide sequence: TGTGCCAGCAGTGAAGCTTTGTGGGAGAACACTGAAGCTTTCTTT. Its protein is CASSEALWENTEAFF.

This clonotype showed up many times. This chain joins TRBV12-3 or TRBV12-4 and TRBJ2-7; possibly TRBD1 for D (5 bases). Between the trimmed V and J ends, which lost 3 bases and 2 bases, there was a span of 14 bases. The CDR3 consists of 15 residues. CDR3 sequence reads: CASSFTDTTTYEQYF. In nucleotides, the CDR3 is TGTGCCAGCAGTTTCACGGACACAACAACCTACGAGCAGTACTTC.

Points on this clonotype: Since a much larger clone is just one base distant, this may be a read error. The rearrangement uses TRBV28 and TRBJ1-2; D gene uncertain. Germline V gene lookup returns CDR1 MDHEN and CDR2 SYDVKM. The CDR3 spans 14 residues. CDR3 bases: TGTGCCAGCAGTTTATACAAGGCGGACTATGGCCACACCTTC. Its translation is CASSLYKADYGHTF.

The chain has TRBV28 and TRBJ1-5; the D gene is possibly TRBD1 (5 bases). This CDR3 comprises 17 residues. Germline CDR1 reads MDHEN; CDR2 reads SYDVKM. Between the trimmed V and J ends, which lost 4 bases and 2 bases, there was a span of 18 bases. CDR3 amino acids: CASSSYRTAGGNQPQHF. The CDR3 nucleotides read TGTGCCAGCAGTTCCTACAGGACGGCGGGAGGCAATCAGCCCCAGCATTTT.

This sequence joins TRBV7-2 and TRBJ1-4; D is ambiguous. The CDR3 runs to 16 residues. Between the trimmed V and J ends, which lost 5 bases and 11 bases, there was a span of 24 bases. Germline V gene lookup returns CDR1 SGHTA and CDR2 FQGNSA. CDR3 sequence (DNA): TGTGCCAGCAGCCAAGATTCTGCAGCCACTCTAGCGAAACTGTTTTTT. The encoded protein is CASSQDSAATLAKLFF.